One T cell receptor beta chain is described in this entry. The protocol was immunoSEQ multiplex PCR, while the TCRdb copy is restricted to in-frame clones and leaves out a portion. The table includes 100,000 to 150,000 clones, 80% to 90% detected once. The data belong to a study of cytotoxic CD8 clonotypes in ibrutinib-treated CLL. The wider study: Around 25 partial and 2 complete responses; at median roughly 68 months, roughly 14 remitted, around twelve progressed.

This CDR3 region has 14 residues. The germline CDR1 and CDR2 sequences are SGHRS and YFSETQ. The junction had 0 bases not matched to a gene; V was cut back by 0 bases and J by 6 bases. The material sequenced was PBMCs, taken after 24 months of ibrutinib treatment. This TCR derives from a human donor with chronic lymphocytic leukemia. The V gene is TRBV5-1, the J gene TRBJ2-2, with TRBD1 matching 9 bases. The CDR3: CASSLGQGAGELFF. CDR3 DNA: TGCGCCAGCAGCTTGGGACAGGGGGCCGGGGAGCTGTTTTTT.